Included here is one TCR beta chain sequence, with context. This clonotype has a handful of counts. What this receptor recognizes is not known. No much larger clone exists at a distance of one base, and base qualities are not known. In the paper's terms, the time point label means: newly diagnosed GD, antithyroid drugs for less than 3 months. For both TCR sequencing and RNA sequencing, RNA was extracted from PBMCs in TRIzol. Graves' disease was diagnosed according to American Thyroid Association guidelines. The patients came from an endocrinology department in Xi'an, China. Each patient gave 7.5 to 10 milliliters of peripheral blood, collected in an EDTA anticoagulant tube. Ficoll Paque Plus density gradient separation was used to isolate PBMCs, and no further T cell sorting was performed. An Agilent 2100 Bioanalyzer and agarose gel were used to check RNA quality, while a NanoDrop 2000 measured RNA concentration.

The data were taken from a study of regulatory T cells in long-lasting Graves disease (dated by TCRdb to about 2021). General notes on the study: Antithyroid drugs had been taken for less than 3 months by newly diagnosed Graves' disease patients. Persistent Graves' disease patients were compared with newly diagnosed Graves' disease patients by peripheral blood TCR sequencing and RNA sequencing. The study took place in China and was registered as a clinical trial. A total of some 35 samples underwent TCR sequencing: about 13 from persistent and roughly 20 from newly diagnosed Graves' disease patients. Broad study findings and their caveats: Sequencing and analysis were restricted to the TCR beta chain. Persistent disease showed preferential use of TRBV28, TRBJ1-2 and TRBJ2-5, whereas newly diagnosed disease favored TRBV20-1 and TRBJ2-1. Compared with newly diagnosed patients, patients with persistent Graves' disease had lower TCR Shannon entropy and fewer highly expanded clones, which suggests clonal expansion. Peripheral blood alone was examined, since thyroid tissue, which constituted the primary lesion, could not be accessed. A larger number of public clonotypes was shared among persistent patients (around 3,000) than among newly diagnosed patients (roughly 980). As a limitation, the authors acknowledged that the small sample size may reduce accuracy.

Trimming removed 7 bases from V and 5 bases from J, leaving 15 bases between the germline ends. Based on the germline V gene, the CDR1 and CDR2 sequences are SQVTM and ANQGSEA. Counted from cysteine to phenylalanine, this CDR3 has 12 amino acids. Only the CDR3 part of the read is kept: 36 bases, read in frame from the first base. Libraries were made using multiplex PCR. Sequencing relied on an Illumina HiSeq 4000. iRepertoire HTBI primers and Arm-PCR amplification of CDR3 regions were used to construct TCR beta libraries. Gel purification was performed on PCR products prior to sequencing. Regarding the original processing steps: Gene usage analysis of CDR3 amino acid clonotypes used the 60 to 80 TRBV and approximately 13 TRBJ segments found across samples. Filtered high-quality paired reads were merged into contigs using COPE and FqMerger. Contigs were aligned with BLAST to IMGT TRBV, TRBD and TRBJ reference genes, and CDR3 was defined per IMGT. Any clonotype with a frequency above 0.1% was counted as a highly expanded clone. Shannon entropy served as the measure of repertoire diversity, while the Gini coefficient captured V-J evenness. Clonotypes shared by more than one individual were considered public. TCRdb itself trimmed the public reads at Q25 with fastp, ran MiXCR and retained productive beta chains. Identical CDR3 proteins give one entry, which carries the most common genes and DNA. TCRdb's processing, not the study's, gives the V and J calls here. Present in this sample are some 500,000 distinct CDR3 sequences, approximately 12% of which were seen just once. In total, the top ten clones hold 10% of the sample.

These data are also associated with another study on T cells in Graves' hyperthyroidism and ophthalmopathy. The second publication reports: Stable Graves' hyperthyroidism was defined as no progression to ophthalmopathy during 18 months of follow-up. The hyperthyroidism patients were between 18 and 65 years old and newly diagnosed, with a disease duration of less than 2 months. The study excluded patients with uncontrolled infections, other autoimmune diseases, pregnancy or lactation. Diagnoses were based on clinical symptoms, serum thyroxine and TRAb, thyroid ultrasound and orbital computed tomography. A first-round RT-PCR of the TCR CDR3 used the HTBI primer set with the Qiagen OneStep RT-PCR kit. Most expanded thyroid clonotypes (frequency above 0.001) were also detected in blood, suggesting blood repertoires may reflect thyroid immune responses. A 13 V-J signature model separated ophthalmopathy from stable hyperthyroidism, with 87.88% sensitivity and roughly 81% specificity in cross-validation and 80%/75% in testing. In validation, the model predicted progression to ophthalmopathy with approximately 71% sensitivity and over 72% specificity, a median of approximately 6.7 months before onset. TCR V-J signatures able to tell the groups apart were searched for in a discovery cohort of 90 to 100 patients, of whom around 42 had Graves' ophthalmopathy and about 60 had stable Graves' hyperthyroidism. An independent validation cohort of fewer than 20 hyperthyroidism patients and about 16 patients who later progressed to ophthalmopathy tested prospective prediction of ophthalmopathy. The 100 discovery patients were randomly split 7:3 into training and test sets. In several Graves' hyperthyroidism patients, the study also compared T-cell repertoires from thyroid tissue with T-cell repertoires from blood. Following sampling, methimazole starting at 30 mg daily was given to hyperthyroidism patients, and high-dose intravenous methylprednisolone was given to ophthalmopathy patients. Libraries were constructed in a second round of multiplex PCR, after which size selection and purification were carried out. The libraries were sequenced on an Illumina HiSeq2000 using paired-end 100 bp reads. SOAPnuke was used to process the raw data, removing reads that contained adapters or uncalled bases, had a mean Phred below 15, or lacked an exact match to the constant primer or identifier. COPE v1.2.5 was used to merge high-quality paired reads, and clonotypes were defined as unique nucleotide sequences. MiTCR v1.1 was used to align clonotypes to the IMGT TRBV, TRBD and TRBJ reference segments. The analysis was restricted to V-J combinations with a frequency above 0.0001, which together covered roughly 99% of the repertoires. The TCS score was defined as F50 (clonal expansion) divided by E x V (chaos), with BLOSUM62-based TCRdist calculated between CDR3 peptides within each V-J. Welch's t-statistics and random forest reduced around 520 V-J features to 13, which were used in a naive Bayes classifier (R e1071). Sample size was not statistically predetermined, and blinding of investigators to group allocation was not performed. The paper describes TCR Vbeta CDR3 sequencing of 135 peripheral blood samples, made up of 43 ophthalmopathy patients, around 78 hyperthyroidism patients and roughly 17 progressor patients.

This clonotype was obtained from a man aged 25 to 40 with Graves disease. Donor details come from another sample of the same person, matched by shared clones. The sequence joins TRBV29-1 to TRBJ2-7; the D call is tentative, TRBD1 or TRBD2, as each matches 5 bases. The material sequenced was peripheral blood mononuclear cells (PBMCs), taken at new diagnosis, from a patient treated with antithyroid drugs. CDR3 reads: CSAGTSFDEQYF. The DNA sequence is as follows: TGCAGCGCCGGGACCTCATTTGACGAGCAGTACTTC.